Following are 25 T cell receptor beta chains from one sample sequenced in a study of regulatory T cells in long-lasting Graves disease. Researchers made TCR beta libraries by using iRepertoire HTBI primers and running Arm-PCR on CDR3 regions. TCRdb fed the multiplex PCR reads into MiXCR, producing one record per CDR3 protein. The sample lists around 420,000 distinct CDR3 sequences, about 15% occurring once. Time point in this sample: newly diagnosed GD, antithyroid drugs for less than 3 months. There was RNA extracted from PBMCs, and the TCR library was made from it. Another study also made use of these data, one on T cells in Graves' hyperthyroidism and ophthalmopathy.

The sequences come from peripheral blood mononuclear cells (PBMCs), collected at new diagnosis, from a patient treated with antithyroid drugs. These receptors were collected from a woman aged 40 to 49 with Graves disease.

The rearrangement links TRBV7-6 to TRBJ2-7; 7 nucleotides align to TRBD1. After removal of 4 bases from V and 0 bases from J, the junction contained 9 bases not matched to a gene. Germline assignment: CDR1 SGHVS and CDR2 FNYEAQ. This CDR3 contains 16 residues. CDR3 residues: CASSWDRTGGSYEQYF. CDR3 nucleotide sequence: TGTGCCAGCAGCTGGGACCGGACAGGAGGCTCCTACGAGCAGTACTTC.

This chain uses TRBV19 with TRBJ1-3, with D uncertain. There are 15 residues in the CDR3. V lost 3 bases and J lost 1, with 10 bases in between. Germline V gene data show CDR1 as LNHDA and CDR2 as SQIVND (reference sequence). This CDR3 reads CASSIRHGSGNTIYF. In nucleotides, the CDR3 is TGTGCCAGTAGTATTCGGCACGGATCTGGAAACACCATATATTTT.

The CDR3 nucleotides read TGTGCCAGCAGTGAAGGATGGGACCTTAGCAATCAGCCCCAGCATTTT. Translation: CASSEGWDLSNQPQHF. This chain connects TRBV6-1 to TRBJ1-5, with D maybe TRBD1 (5 bases). CDR1 is MNHNS and CDR2 is SASEGT in the germline V gene. The germline V and J ends were trimmed by 1 base and 0 bases, with 10 bases remaining between them. The length of the CDR3 is 16 residues.

In this sample, this clonotype turned up many times. The chain employs TRBV11-3 and TRBJ2-5, with D perhaps matching TRBD1 or TRBD2 (5 bases each). The length of the CDR3 is 14 residues. The germline V gene has CDR1 SGHNT and CDR2 YENEEA. V was trimmed by 5 bases and J by 10 bases, leaving 20 bases between them. CDR3 nucleotides: TGTGCCAGCAGCCCCTGGGGCGGGCCCGAGGGCCAGTACTTC. Translation: CASSPWGGPEGQYF.

A remark on this clonotype: A much bigger clone sits one base away, suggesting this may be a read error. J is TRBJ2-7 and V is TRBV9; tentative D call: TRBD2 (7 bases). CDR1 is SGDLS and CDR2 is YYNGEE in the germline V gene. The CDR3 consists of 14 residues. This chain's CDR3 is CASSNGGQLGERYF. Here the CDR3 DNA reads TGTGCCAGCAGCAACGGGGGGCAGTTAGGGGAGCGGTACTTC.

This clonotype was detected only a few times. V is TRBV20-1 and J is TRBJ2-1; 11 bases map to TRBD2. Germline loops: CDR1 DFQATT, CDR2 SNEGSKA (reference sequence). J was trimmed by 2 bases and V by 2 bases; bases with no gene match: 2. This CDR3 contains 15 residues. The CDR3 spells CSARPGLAAYNEQFF. In DNA form, the CDR3 reads TGCAGTGCTAGACCGGGACTAGCGGCCTACAATGAGCAGTTCTTC.

This clonotype was observed at least ten times. The J gene is TRBJ1-1, the V gene TRBV11-3, with D unresolved. There are 14 residues in the CDR3. In germline, CDR1 is SGHNT, CDR2 YENEEA. Trimming cost V 7 bases and J 1 base, with 13 bases left between them. In nucleotides, the CDR3 is TGTGCCAGCACCCCGGGCCGGGGGAACACTGAAGCTTTCTTT. This sequence encodes CASTPGRGNTEAFF.

This clonotype was counted many times. The chain joins TRBV6-1 to TRBJ1-2; D gene unclear. Trimming stripped 6 bases from V and 7 bases from J, with 12 bases between. The CDR3 length is 12 residues. CDR1 and CDR2 (germline): MNHNS, SASEGT. In DNA form, the CDR3 reads TGTGCCAGCAGCTCAAGGACGGGTGGCTACACCTTC. This translates into CASSSRTGGYTF.

This clonotype was seen a few times. V and J are TRBV6-2 or TRBV6-3 and TRBJ2-3; no reliable D call. Trimming removed 6 bases from V and 0 bases from J, with 13 bases in between. The CDR3 sequence is 15 residues long. CDR1 and CDR2 from the germline V gene are MNHEY and SVGEGT. The CDR3 spells CASRESTTSTDTQYF. The DNA for the CDR3 is TGTGCCAGCAGGGAGTCTACAACTAGCACAGATACGCAGTATTTT.

Only a few counts were recorded for this clonotype. The chain carries TRBV13 and TRBJ2-2, with D tentatively TRBD1 (6 bases). This CDR3 contains 12 residues. Trimming shortened V by 5 bases and J by 7 bases, and 8 bases separated the two germline ends. Germline lookup yields CDR1 PRHDT and CDR2 FYEKMQ (reference sequence). CDR3 amino acids: CASSPTGGELFF. CDR3 nucleotides: TGTGCCAGCAGCCCGACAGGCGGGGAGCTGTTTTTT.

This clonotype showed up many times. In DNA form, the CDR3 reads TGTGCCAGCAGCTTACTTAGGTCTCCAGACTACTTC. Encoded protein: CASSLLRSPDYF. The chain uses TRBV11-2 and TRBJ2-7; D is ambiguous. This CDR3 region has 12 residues. CDR1 SGHAT and CDR2 FQNNGV come from the germline V gene. V shed 2 bases and J shed 13 bases, with 15 bases lying between them.

This clonotype was recorded many times. The chain employs TRBV14 and TRBJ1-1; TRBD1 aligns across 9 bases. The CDR3 runs to 15 residues. Looked up from germline, CDR1 is SGHDN and CDR2 is FVKESK. V trimming: 2 bases; J trimming: 4 bases; junction bases outside the gene matches: 5. CDR3 sequence reads: CASSQIQGASTEAFF. The CDR3 DNA reads TGTGCCAGCAGCCAAATACAGGGGGCTAGCACTGAAGCTTTCTTT.

This clonotype was detected only a few times. The chain uses TRBV18 and TRBJ2-2; 13 bases match TRBD2. J was trimmed by 4 bases and V by 4 bases; bases with no gene match: 6. The germline V gene encodes CDR1 KGHSH and CDR2 LQKENI. The CDR3 is made up of 17 amino acids. CDR3 nucleotides: TGTGCCAGCTCACTAGGACTAGCGGGAGTCAGCACCGGGGAGCTGTTTTTT. This gives the protein CASSLGLAGVSTGELFF. The variable domain in full, completed from reference TRBV18 and TRBJ2-2, reads NAGVMQNPRHLVRRRGQEARLRCSPMKGHSHVYWYRQLPEEGLKFMVYLQKENIIDESGMPKERFSAEFPKEGPSILRIQQVVRGDSAAYFCASSLGLAGVSTGELFFGEGSRLTVL.

This clonotype was recorded a few times. The CDR3 DNA reads as TGTGCCAGTAGTATGGCGGGGGGAATTGAGGAGACCCAGTACTTC. This codes for CASSMAGGIEETQYF. The chain joins TRBV19 to TRBJ2-5; 8 bases match TRBD2. J lost 5 bases, V lost 3 bases, and 8 bases had no gene match. In germline, CDR1 is LNHDA, CDR2 SQIVND (reference sequence). There are 15 residues in the CDR3.

The chain employs TRBV6-1 and TRBJ2-2, with 10 bases fitting TRBD2. This CDR3 is 14 amino acids long. V lost 6 bases to trimming and J lost 6 bases; unmatched junction nucleotides: 4. Germline lookup yields CDR1 MNHNS and CDR2 SASEGT. The CDR3 reads CASRFLAGAGELFF. The CDR3 region has the DNA TGTGCCAGCAGATTCCTAGCGGGAGCCGGGGAGCTGTTTTTT.

This clonotype was seen only a few times. V and J are TRBV30 and TRBJ2-6, with D maybe TRBD2 (5 bases). V lost 2 bases, J lost 0 bases, and 8 bases lay in between. The CDR3 extends over 15 amino acids. Germline CDR1 reads GTSNPN; CDR2 reads SVGIG (reference sequence). This CDR3 reads CAWSLGDSGANVLTF. CDR3 in DNA: TGTGCCTGGAGTTTGGGAGACTCTGGGGCCAACGTCCTGACTTTC.

This clonotype was seen many times. The chain has TRBV10-3 and TRBJ2-7; D is perhaps TRBD1 (6 bases). Trimming stripped 2 bases from V and 0 bases from J, with 14 bases between. CDR1 and CDR2 from the germline V gene are ENHRY and SYGVKD. The CDR3 has 16 residues. CDR3 loop: CAISEGTSADSYEQYF. The CDR3 nucleotides read TGTGCCATCAGTGAGGGGACAAGCGCCGACTCCTACGAGCAGTACTTC.

In this sample, this clonotype turned up a few times. The gene calls are TRBV28 and TRBJ1-1, with a tentative D call TRBD1 (5 bases). V shed 5 bases and J shed 7 bases, with 20 bases lying between them. The CDR3 runs to 15 residues. In germline, CDR1 is MDHEN, CDR2 SYDVKM. The CDR3 bases are TGTGCCAGCAGTATTTTCAGGGTGGGCCGGCTTGAAGCTTTCTTT. Translating it yields CASSIFRVGRLEAFF.

This chain joins TRBV30 and TRBJ1-1, with a weak D call TRBD1 (5 bases). With 5 bases removed from V and 4 bases from J, the gap between germline ends came to 14 bases. CDR1 GTSNPN and CDR2 SVGIG come from the germline V gene (reference sequence). The CDR3 runs 13 residues. The CDR3 here is CAWVAGYSTEAFF. In DNA form, the CDR3 reads TGTGCCTGGGTGGCAGGGTACAGCACTGAAGCTTTCTTT.

This clonotype was seen a handful of times. The chain links TRBV11-2 to TRBJ1-1, with D unclear. V was trimmed by 6 bases and J by 4 bases, leaving 12 bases between them. The CDR3 length is 13 residues. The germline V gene has CDR1 SGHAT and CDR2 FQNNGV. The CDR3 bases are TGTGCCAGCAGAGAAGGTTTTGGCACTGAAGCTTTCTTT. Translation gives CASREGFGTEAFF.

This chain connects TRBV5-4 to TRBJ2-5, with a possible D match to TRBD2 (5 bases). The CDR3 runs to 15 residues. V was cut by 0 bases and J by 0 bases, with 9 bases left in between. Germline-derived CDR1 and CDR2 are SGHNT and YYREEE (reference sequence). CDR3 DNA sequence: TGTGCCAGCAGCTTGGCTGGCGGGTACCAAGAGACCCAGTACTTC. This encodes CASSLAGGYQETQYF.

As to this clonotype: One end of the junction varies from germline; a read error may be responsible. This chain joins TRBV7-7 and TRBJ2-2, with D unclear. Per the germline V gene, CDR1 is SSHAT and CDR2 is FNYEAQ (reference sequence). The CDR3 is 14 amino acids. CDR3 region: CASSPNRNTGELFF. DNA for the CDR3: TGTGCTAGCAGCCCGAACAGAAACACCGGGGAGCTGTTTTTT.

This chain connects TRBV15 to TRBJ2-7, with 7 positions matching TRBD1. The CDR3 is 14 amino acids. The ends lost 3 bases at V and 5 bases at J; junction bases unmatched: 7. Germline loops: CDR1 LNHNV, CDR2 YYDKDF (reference sequence). The CDR3 here is CATSREQGLNEQYF. CDR3 nucleotide sequence: TGTGCCACCAGCAGGGAACAGGGGTTAAACGAGCAGTACTTC.

This clonotype turned up a few times. The chain carries TRBV20-1 and TRBJ2-1; D might be TRBD2 (6 bases). Germline V CDR1 and CDR2: DFQATT, SNEGSKA (reference sequence). This CDR3 is 14 amino acids long. The V end was cut by 1 base, the J end by 3 bases, with 10 bases between. The CDR3 spells CSARGLAIYNEQFF. The CDR3, as DNA: TGCAGTGCTAGAGGTCTAGCGATCTACAATGAGCAGTTCTTC.

Details on this clonotype: A much larger clone sits a single nucleotide away, making a read error possible. The CDR3 loop is CASSLGGGVGAEAFF. The CDR3 bases are TGCGCCAGCAGCTTGGGGGGGGGAGTAGGGGCTGAAGCTTTCTTT. The chain links TRBV5-1 to TRBJ1-1, with a possible D match to TRBD1 (5 bases). Trimming took 0 bases from V and 6 from J, leaving 15 bases between them. Germline V CDR1 and CDR2: SGHRS, YFSETQ. The CDR3 has 15 residues.